This T cell receptor beta chain was found in a study of T cell repertoires in cytomegalovirus infection. As for the study in general: Evidence of both CMV infection and a matching HLA type came from public TCR beta signatures. Findings and limits, study-wide: Across the ex vivo response, the dominant clonotypes were HLA-C-restricted CMV-specific TCR beta clonotypes. Cumulated frequencies of public TCR beta families served to identify carriers of CMV plus the relevant HLA.

This clonotype appeared a few times. The antigen is unknown. Via MiXCR, TCRdb re-called the reads, giving one row per CDR3 protein. The table has around 190,000 distinct CDR3 sequences, around 14% seen once. The CDR3 is made up of 14 amino acids. Germline CDR1 reads MNHEY; CDR2 reads SVGEGT. Unmatched junction bases numbered 1, after V lost 0 bases and J lost 4 bases. The rearrangement joins TRBV6-2 or TRBV6-3 to TRBJ1-1; 8 positions agree with TRBD1. Source material: PBMCs. The clonotype comes from a human donor in good health (CMV status not recorded). Some clones in this sample may be carry-over from other donors' samples. As DNA, the CDR3 is TGTGCCAGCAGTTACTCGACAGGGGCCACTGAAGCTTTCTTT. Protein sequence: CASSYSTGATEAFF.